This T cell receptor beta chain was identified during a study of T cells after yellow fever vaccination. CDR3 length: 16 residues. Germline CDR1 reads LGHDT; CDR2 reads YNNKEL (reference sequence). The V and J ends lost 4 bases and 8 bases, in that order; junction bases with no gene match: 14. Making TCR cDNA involved 5'RACE template switching, which added UMIs and a universal primer site. MiXCR, applied by TCRdb to the 5' RACE reads, yields one record per CDR3 protein. The sample records about 210,000 distinct CDR3 sequences, less than 3.5% being singletons. The receptor comes from a man between 18 and 29 years old who received the YFV17D yellow fever vaccine. Sequences were derived from CD4+ T cells sorted from PBMCs, sampled 10 days after the yellow fever booster vaccination. The V call is TRBV3-1, the J call TRBJ1-2, with TRBD1 matching over 9 bases. In DNA, the CDR3 is TGTGCCAGCAGCCTTAGTACCGCACAGGGGGCCAGAGGCTACACCTTC. Its protein is CASSLSTAQGARGYTF.